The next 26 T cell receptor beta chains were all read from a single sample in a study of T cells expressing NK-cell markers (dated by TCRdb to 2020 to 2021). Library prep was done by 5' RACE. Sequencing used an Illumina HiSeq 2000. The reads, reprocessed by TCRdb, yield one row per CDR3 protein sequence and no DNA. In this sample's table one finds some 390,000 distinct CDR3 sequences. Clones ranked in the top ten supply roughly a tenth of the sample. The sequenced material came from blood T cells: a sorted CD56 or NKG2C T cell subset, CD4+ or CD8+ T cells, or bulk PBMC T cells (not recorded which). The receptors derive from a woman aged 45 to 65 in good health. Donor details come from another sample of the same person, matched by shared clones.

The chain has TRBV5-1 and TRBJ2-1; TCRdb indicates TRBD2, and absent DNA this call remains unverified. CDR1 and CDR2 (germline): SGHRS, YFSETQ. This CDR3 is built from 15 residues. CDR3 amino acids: CASSLAGGVLNEQFF. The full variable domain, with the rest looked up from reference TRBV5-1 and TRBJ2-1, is KAGVTQTPRYLIKTRGQQVTLSCSPISGHRSVSWYQQTPGQGLQFLFEYFSETQRNKGNFPGRFSGRQFSNSRSEMNVSTLELGDSALYLCASSLAGGVLNEQFFGPGTRLTVL.

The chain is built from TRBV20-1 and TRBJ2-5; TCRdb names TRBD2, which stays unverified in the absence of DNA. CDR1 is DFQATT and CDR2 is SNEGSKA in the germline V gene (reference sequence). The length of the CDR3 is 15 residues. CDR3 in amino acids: CSAAPLAGLQETQYF.

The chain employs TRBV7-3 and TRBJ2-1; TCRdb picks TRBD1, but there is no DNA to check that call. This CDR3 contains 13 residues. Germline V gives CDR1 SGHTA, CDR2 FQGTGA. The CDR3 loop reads CASNKQGSNEQFF.

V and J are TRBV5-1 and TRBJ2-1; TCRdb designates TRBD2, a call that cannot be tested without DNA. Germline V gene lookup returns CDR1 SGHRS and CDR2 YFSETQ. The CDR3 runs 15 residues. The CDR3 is CASSLLSSGIGEQFF. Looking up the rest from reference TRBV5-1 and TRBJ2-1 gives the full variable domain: KAGVTQTPRYLIKTRGQQVTLSCSPISGHRSVSWYQQTPGQGLQFLFEYFSETQRNKGNFPGRFSGRQFSNSRSEMNVSTLELGDSALYLCASSLLSSGIGEQFFGPGTRLTVL.

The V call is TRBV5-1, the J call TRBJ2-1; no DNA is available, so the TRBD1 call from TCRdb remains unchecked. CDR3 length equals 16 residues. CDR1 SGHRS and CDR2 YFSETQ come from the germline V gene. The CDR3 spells CASRAIWGTTHNEQFF. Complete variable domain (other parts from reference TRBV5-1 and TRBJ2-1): KAGVTQTPRYLIKTRGQQVTLSCSPISGHRSVSWYQQTPGQGLQFLFEYFSETQRNKGNFPGRFSGRQFSNSRSEMNVSTLELGDSALYLCASRAIWGTTHNEQFFGPGTRLTVL.

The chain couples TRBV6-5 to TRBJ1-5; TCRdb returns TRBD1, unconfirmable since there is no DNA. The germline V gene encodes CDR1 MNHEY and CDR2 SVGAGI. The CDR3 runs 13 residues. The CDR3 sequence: CASSTSPRESQHF.

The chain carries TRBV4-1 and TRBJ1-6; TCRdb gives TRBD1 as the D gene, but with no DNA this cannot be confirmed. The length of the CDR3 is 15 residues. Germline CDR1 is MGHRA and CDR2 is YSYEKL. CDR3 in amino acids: CASSDAGTGNSPLHF.

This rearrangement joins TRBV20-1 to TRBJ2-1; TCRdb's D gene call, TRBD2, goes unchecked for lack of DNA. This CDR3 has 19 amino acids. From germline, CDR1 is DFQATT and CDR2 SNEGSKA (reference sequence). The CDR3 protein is CSARDPVGSGSFWSNEQFF.

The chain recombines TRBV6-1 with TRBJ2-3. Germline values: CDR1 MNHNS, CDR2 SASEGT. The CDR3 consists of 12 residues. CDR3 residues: CASSGVTDTQYF.

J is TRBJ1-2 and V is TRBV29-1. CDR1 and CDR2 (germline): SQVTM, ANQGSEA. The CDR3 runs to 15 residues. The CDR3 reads CSVVVSVAPNYGYTF.

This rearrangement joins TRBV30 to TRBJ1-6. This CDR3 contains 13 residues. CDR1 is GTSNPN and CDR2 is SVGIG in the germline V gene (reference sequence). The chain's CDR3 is CAYTSRFQTALHF.

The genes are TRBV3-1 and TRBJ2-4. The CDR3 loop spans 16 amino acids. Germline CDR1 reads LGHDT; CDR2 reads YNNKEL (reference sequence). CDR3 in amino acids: CASSQDEARSKNIQYF. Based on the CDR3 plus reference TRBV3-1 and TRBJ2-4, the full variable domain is DTAVSQTPKYLVTQMGNDKSIKCEQNLGHDTMYWYKQDSKKFLKIMFSYNNKELIINETVPNRFSPKSPDKAHLNLHINSLELGDSAVYFCASSQDEARSKNIQYFGAGTRLSVL.

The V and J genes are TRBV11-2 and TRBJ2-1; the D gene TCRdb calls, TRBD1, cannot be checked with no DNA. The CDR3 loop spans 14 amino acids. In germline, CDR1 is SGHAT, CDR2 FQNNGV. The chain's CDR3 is CASSVGQAYNEQFF.

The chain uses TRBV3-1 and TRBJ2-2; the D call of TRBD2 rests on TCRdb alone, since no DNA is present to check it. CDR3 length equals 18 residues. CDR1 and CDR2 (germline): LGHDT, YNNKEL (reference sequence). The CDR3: CASSQESRREGLSGELFF.

CDR3 residues: CASSQRLTSGRGDQETQYF. The chain uses TRBV27 and TRBJ2-5; checking the TCRdb D call of TRBD2 is not possible without DNA. CDR3 length equals 19 residues. CDR1 is MNHEY and CDR2 is SMNVEV in the germline V gene (reference sequence).

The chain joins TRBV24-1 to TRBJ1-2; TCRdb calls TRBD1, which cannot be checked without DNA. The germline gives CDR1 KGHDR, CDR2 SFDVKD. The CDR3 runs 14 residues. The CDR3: CATSQGVGDYGYTF.

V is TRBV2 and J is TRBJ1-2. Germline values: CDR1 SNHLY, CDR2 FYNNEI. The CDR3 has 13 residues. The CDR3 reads CASSEQDAYGYTF. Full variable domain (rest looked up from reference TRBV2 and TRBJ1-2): EPEVTQTPSHQVTQMGQEVILRCVPISNHLYFYWYRQILGQKVEFLVSFYNNEISEKSEIFDDQFSVERPDGSNFTLKIRSTKLEDSAMYFCASSEQDAYGYTFGSGTRLTVV.

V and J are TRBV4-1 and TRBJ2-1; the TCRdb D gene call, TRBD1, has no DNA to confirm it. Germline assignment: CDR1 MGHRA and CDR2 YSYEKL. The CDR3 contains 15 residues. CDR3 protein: CASSLWDRGQNEQFF.

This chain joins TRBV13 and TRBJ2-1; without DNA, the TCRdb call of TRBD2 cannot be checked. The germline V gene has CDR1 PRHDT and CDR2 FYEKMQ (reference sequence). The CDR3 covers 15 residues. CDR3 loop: CASSLGTTTYNEQFF.

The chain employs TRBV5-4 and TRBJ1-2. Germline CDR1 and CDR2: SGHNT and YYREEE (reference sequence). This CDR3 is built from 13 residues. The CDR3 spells CASSPRRDYGYTF.

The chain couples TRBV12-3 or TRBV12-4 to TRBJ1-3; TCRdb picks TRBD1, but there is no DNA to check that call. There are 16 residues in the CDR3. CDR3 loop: CASRPRQGAAGNTIYF.

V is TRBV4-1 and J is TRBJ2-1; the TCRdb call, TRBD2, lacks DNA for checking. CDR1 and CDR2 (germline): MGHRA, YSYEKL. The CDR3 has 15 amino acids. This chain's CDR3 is CASSQFSTSGREQFF.

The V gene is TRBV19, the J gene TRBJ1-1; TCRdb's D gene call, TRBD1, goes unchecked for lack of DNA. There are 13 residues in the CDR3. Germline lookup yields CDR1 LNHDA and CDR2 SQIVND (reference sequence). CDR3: CASSIFPGAEAFF. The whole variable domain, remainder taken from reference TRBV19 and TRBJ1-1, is DGGITQSPKYLFRKEGQNVTLSCEQNLNHDAMYWYRQDPGQGLRLIYYSQIVNDFQKGDIAEGYSVSREKKESFPLTVTSAQKNPTAFYLCASSIFPGAEAFFGQGTRLTVV.

This CDR3 reads CATSDLRTDDGYTF. The chain recombines TRBV24-1 with TRBJ1-2. The CDR3 consists of 14 residues. The V gene's germline CDR1 is KGHDR and CDR2 SFDVKD.

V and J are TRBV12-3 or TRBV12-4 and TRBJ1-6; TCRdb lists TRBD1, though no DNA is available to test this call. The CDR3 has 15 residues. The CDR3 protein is CASSLGRAYNSPLHF.

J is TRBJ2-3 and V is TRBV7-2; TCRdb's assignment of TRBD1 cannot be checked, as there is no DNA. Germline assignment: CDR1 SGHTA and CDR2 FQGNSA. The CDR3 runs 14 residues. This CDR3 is CASSSDRGTDTQYF. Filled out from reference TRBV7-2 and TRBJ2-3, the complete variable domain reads GAGVSQSPSNKVTEKGKDVELRCDPISGHTALYWYRQSLGQGLEFLIYFQGNSAPDKSGLPSDRFSAERTGGSVSTLTIQRTQQEDSAVYLCASSSDRGTDTQYFGPGTRLTVL.